Included here is one T cell receptor beta chain sequence, with context. V trimming: 5 bases; J trimming: 6 bases; junction bases outside the gene matches: 7. Germline V gene sequence: CDR1 MNHEY, CDR2 SVGAGI. The CDR3 is 15 residues long. The Seattle patients, enrolled during active infection, were followed longitudinally. Repertoires were generated with immunoSEQ multiplex PCR, while TCRdb's copy carries only in-frame clones and drops some. The sample shows over 150,000 clones, around 83% of them seen only once. This sample stems from a study of blood T cell repertoires in COVID-19. Source material: peripheral blood. The gene calls are TRBV6-5 and TRBJ1-5, with 10 positions matching TRBD1. This receptor was identified in a woman aged 60-75 years with COVID-19, enrolled during active disease. The CDR3: CASSLGQGIGQPQHF. CDR3 coding DNA: TGTGCCAGCAGTCTGGGACAGGGGATCGGTCAGCCCCAGCATTTT.